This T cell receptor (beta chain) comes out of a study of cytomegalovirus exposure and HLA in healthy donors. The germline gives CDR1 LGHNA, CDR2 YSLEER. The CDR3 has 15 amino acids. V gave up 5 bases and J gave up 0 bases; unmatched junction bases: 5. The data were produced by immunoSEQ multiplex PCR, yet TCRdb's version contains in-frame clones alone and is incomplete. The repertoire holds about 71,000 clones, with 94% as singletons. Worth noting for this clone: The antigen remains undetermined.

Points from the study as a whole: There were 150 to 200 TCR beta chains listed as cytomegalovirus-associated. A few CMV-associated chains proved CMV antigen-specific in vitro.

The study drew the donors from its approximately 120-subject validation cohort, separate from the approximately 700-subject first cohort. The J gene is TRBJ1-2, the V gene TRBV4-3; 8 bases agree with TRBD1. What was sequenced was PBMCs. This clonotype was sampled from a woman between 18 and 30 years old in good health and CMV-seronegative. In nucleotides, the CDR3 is TGCGCCAGCAGCGAGTGGACAGGGACTAACTATGGCTACACCTTC. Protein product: CASSEWTGTNYGYTF.